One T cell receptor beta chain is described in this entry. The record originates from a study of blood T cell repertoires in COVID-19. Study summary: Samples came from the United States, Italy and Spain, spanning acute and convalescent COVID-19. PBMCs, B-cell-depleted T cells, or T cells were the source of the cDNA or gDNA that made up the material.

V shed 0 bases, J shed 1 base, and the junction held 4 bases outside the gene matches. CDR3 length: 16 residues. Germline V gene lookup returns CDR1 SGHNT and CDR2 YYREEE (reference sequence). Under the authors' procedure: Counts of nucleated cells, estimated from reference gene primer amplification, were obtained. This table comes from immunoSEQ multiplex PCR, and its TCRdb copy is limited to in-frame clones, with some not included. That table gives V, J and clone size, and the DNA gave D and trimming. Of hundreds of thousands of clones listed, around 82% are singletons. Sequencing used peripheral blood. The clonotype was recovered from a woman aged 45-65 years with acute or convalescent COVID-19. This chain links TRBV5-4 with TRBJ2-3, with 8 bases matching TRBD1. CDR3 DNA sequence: TGTGCCAGCAGCTTGGGACAGGGGATTGGCACAGATACGCAGTATTTT. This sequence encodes CASSLGQGIGTDTQYF.